This is a list of T cell receptor delta chains from one sample in a study of gamma-delta chains in newborns, infants, children. TCRdb re-called clones from the reads using CATT. Of thousands of delta-chain clones in the sample, around 0.65% were seen once. The sequenced sample was blood. These receptor sequences come from a child who was a newborn, infant or young child, either healthy, febrile or measles-vaccinated (not recorded which). Both conserved end residues are trimmed from each CDR3.

TRDV2,TRDJ3,17,ACDTVDWGIPWDTRQMF
TRDV1,TRDJ2,22,ALGELVVEPSYGYWGLRTAQLF
TRDV2,TRDJ1,12,ACDTVGYTDKLI
TRDV2,TRDJ3,16,ACDTAGGIAWDTRQMF
TRDV2,TRDJ3,16,ACDTGGYGSRDTRQMF
TRDV2,TRDJ3,16,ACDTGGFSSWDTRQMF
TRDV1,TRDJ1,15,ALGELTGEYCDDKLI
TRDV2,TRDJ3,16,ACDTEGDSTWDTRQMF
TRDV2,TRDJ2,11,ACDTGDPAQLF
TRDV2,TRDJ3,15,ACDAVPPSWDTRQMF
TRDV2,TRDJ3,16,ACDNTGGYSWDTRQMF
TRDV2,TRDJ3,15,ACDTVLSSWDTRQMF
TRDV2,TRDJ2,16,ACDTVWGIRPLAAQLF
TRDV2,TRDJ3,14,ACDTILARDTRQMF
TRDV2,TRDJ1,13,ACDILLGDTDKPI
TRDV2,TRDJ2,19,ACDTVVSSTGGLALTAQLF
TRDV2,TRDJ2,14,ACDVLGEALTAQLF
TRDV2,TRDJ2,12,ACDTWGMTAQLF
TRDV2,TRDJ3,15,ACDTVWDTWDTRQMF